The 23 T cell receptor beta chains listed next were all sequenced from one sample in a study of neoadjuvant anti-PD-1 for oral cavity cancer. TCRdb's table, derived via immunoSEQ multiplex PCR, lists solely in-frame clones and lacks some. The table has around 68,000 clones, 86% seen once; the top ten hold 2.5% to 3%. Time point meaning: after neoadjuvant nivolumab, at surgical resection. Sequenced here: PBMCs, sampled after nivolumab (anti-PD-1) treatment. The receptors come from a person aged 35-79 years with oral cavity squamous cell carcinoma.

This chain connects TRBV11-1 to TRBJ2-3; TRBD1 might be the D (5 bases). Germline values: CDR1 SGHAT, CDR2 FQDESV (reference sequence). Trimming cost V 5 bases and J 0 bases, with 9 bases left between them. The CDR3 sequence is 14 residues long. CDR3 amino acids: CASSQQGSTDTQYF. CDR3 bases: TGTGCCAGCAGCCAGCAGGGTAGCACAGATACGCAGTATTTT.

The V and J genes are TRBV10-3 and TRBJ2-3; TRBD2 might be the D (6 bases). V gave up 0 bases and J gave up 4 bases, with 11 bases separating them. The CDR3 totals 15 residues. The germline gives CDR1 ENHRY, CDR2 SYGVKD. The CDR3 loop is CAISESTGSADTQYF. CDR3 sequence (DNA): TGTGCCATCAGTGAGTCAACCGGGAGTGCAGATACGCAGTATTTT.

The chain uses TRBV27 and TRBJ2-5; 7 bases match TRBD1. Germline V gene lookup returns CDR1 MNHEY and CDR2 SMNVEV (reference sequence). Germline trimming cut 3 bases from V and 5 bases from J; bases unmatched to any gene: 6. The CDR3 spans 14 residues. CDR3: CASSFRTGEETQYF. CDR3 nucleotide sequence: TGTGCCAGCAGTTTCCGCACAGGGGAGGAGACCCAGTACTTC.

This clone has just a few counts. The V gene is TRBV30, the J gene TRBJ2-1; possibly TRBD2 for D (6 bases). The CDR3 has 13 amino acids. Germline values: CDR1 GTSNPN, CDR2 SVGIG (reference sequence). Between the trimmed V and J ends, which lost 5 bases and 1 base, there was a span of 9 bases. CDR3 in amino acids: CAWAAGSYNEQFF. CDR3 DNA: TGTGCCTGGGCCGCGGGGTCCTACAATGAGCAGTTCTTC.

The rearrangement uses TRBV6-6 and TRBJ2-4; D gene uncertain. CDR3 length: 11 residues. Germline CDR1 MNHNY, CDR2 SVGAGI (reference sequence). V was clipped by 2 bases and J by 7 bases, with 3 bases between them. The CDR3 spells CASSYGNIQYF. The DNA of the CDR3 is TGTGCCAGCAGTTACGGTAACATTCAGTACTTC.

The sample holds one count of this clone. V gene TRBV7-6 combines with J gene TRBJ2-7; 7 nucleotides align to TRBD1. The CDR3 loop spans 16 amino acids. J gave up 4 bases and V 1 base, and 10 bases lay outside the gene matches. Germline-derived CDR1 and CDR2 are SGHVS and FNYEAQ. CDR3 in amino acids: CASSLVRRGRMYEQYF. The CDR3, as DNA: TGTGCCAGCAGCTTAGTACGAAGGGGGCGAATGTACGAGCAGTACTTC.

In DNA, the CDR3 is TGTGCCAGCAGCCAGGGATTGTCACAAAAACTGTTTTTT. Protein: CASSQGLSQKLFF. This sequence joins TRBV11-2 and TRBJ1-4, with D perhaps matching TRBD1 (5 bases). The ends were cut back, 5 bases at V and 9 bases at J, with 13 bases in the middle. This CDR3 is built from 13 residues. Germline V gene sequence: CDR1 SGHAT, CDR2 FQNNGV.

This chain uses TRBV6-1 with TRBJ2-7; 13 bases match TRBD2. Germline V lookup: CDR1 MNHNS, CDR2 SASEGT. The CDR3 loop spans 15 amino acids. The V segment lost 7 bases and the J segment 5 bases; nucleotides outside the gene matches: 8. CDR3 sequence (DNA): TGTGCCAGCACCCGAGGGACTAGCGGGAACCACGAGCAGTACTTC. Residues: CASTRGTSGNHEQYF.

As DNA, the CDR3 is TGTGCCAGCTCACTCGACAGGCCGACTGAAGCTTTCTTT. Translated, it gives CASSLDRPTEAFF. The J gene is TRBJ1-1, the V gene TRBV18, with D perhaps TRBD1 (6 bases). Trimming took off 4 bases at V and 5 bases at J, with 11 bases between the two ends. The CDR3 extends over 13 amino acids. CDR1 and CDR2 (germline): KGHSH, LQKENI.

CDR3 amino acids: CASSLRRGGVEFGTQYF. DNA for the CDR3: TGTGCCAGCAGCTTGAGGCGCGGGGGAGTCGAGTTTGGGACCCAGTACTTC. The chain is built from TRBV5-6 and TRBJ2-5; 7 bases are shared with TRBD2. V lost 1 base and J lost 7; bases outside the gene matches: 16. This CDR3 is 17 amino acids long. Germline CDR1 reads SGHDT; CDR2 reads YYEEEE.

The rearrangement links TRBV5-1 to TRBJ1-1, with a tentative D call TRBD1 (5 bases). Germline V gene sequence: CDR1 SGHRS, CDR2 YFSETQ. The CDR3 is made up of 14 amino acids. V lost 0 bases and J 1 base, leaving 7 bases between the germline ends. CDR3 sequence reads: CASSLGDGNTEAFF. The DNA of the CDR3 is TGCGCCAGCAGCTTGGGGGACGGGAACACTGAAGCTTTCTTT.

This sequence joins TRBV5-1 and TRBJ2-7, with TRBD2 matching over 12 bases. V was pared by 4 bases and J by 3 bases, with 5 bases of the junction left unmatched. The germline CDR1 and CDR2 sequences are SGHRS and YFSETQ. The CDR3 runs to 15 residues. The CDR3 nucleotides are TGCGCCAGCAGCGGGCGACTAGCGGGGGTCTACGAGCAGTACTTC. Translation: CASSGRLAGVYEQYF.

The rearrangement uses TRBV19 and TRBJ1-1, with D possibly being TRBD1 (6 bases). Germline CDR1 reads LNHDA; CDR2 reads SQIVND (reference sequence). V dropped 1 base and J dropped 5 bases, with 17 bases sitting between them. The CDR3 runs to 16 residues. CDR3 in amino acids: CASSIGATGRWTEAFF. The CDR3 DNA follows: TGTGCCAGTAGTATAGGGGCTACAGGGAGGTGGACTGAAGCTTTCTTT.

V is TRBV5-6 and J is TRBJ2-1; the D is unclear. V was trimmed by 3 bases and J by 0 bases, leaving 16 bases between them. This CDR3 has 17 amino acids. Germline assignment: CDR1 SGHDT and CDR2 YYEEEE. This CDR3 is CASSSIWIQRSYNEQFF. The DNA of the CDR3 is TGTGCCAGCAGCTCGATTTGGATTCAGCGCTCCTACAATGAGCAGTTCTTC.

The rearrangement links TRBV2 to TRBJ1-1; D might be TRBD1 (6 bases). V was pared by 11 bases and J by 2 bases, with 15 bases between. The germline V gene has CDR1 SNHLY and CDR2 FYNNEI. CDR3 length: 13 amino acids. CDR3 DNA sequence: TGTGCCGGTAATCAGGGGACTAACACTGAAGCTTTCTTT. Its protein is CAGNQGTNTEAFF.

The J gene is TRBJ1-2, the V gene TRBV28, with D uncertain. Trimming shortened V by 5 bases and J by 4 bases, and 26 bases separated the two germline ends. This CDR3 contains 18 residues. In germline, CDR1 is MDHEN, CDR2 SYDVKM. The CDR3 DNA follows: TGTGCCAGCAGTCACTCCACCGGGAGGCGGGCCTCGGGCTATGGCTACACCTTC. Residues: CASSHSTGRRASGYGYTF.

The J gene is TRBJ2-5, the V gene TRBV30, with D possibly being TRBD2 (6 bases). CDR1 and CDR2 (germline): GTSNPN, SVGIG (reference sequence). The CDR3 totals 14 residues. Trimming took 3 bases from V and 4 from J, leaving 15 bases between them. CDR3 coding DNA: TGTGCCTGGAGAGTAGCGGTTGGGGGAGAGACCCAGTACTTC. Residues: CAWRVAVGGETQYF.

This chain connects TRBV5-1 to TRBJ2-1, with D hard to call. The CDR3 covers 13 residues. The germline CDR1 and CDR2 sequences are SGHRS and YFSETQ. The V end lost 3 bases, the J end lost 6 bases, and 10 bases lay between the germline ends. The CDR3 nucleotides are TGCGCCAGCAGCTCGTCGGTTTTCAATGAGCAGTTCTTC. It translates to CASSSSVFNEQFF.

CDR3 coding DNA: TGTGCCAGCAGCTCACCCTTCAGGGGGGAACAGTACTTC. Its protein is CASSSPFRGEQYF. The genes are TRBV11-2 and TRBJ2-7, with a weak D call TRBD1 (7 bases). CDR1 SGHAT and CDR2 FQNNGV come from the germline V gene. Trimming pared 4 bases from V and 10 bases from J, leaving 17 bases between. The CDR3 totals 13 residues.

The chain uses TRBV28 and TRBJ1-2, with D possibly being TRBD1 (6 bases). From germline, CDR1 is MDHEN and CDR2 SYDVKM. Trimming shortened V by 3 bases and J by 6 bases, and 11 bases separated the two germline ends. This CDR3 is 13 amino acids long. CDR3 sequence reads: CASSLEGVHGYTF. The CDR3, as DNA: TGTGCCAGCAGTTTGGAGGGGGTGCATGGCTACACCTTC.

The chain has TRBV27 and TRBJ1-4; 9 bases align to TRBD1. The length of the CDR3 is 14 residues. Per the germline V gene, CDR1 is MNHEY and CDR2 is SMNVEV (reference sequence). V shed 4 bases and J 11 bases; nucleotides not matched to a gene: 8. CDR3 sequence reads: CASSSSDRGGKLFF. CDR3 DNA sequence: TGTGCCAGCAGTTCCTCGGACAGGGGCGGGAAACTGTTTTTT.

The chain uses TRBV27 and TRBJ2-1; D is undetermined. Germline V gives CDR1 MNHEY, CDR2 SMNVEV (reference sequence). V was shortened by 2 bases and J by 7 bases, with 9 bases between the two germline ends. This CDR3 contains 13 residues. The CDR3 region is CASSLSRHNEQFF. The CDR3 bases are TGTGCCAGCAGTTTAAGCCGACATAATGAGCAGTTCTTC.

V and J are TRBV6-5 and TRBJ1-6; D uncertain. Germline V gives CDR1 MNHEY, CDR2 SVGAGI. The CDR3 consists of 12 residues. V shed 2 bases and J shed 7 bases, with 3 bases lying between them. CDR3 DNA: TGTGCCAGCAGTTACCCGAATTCACCCCTCCACTTT. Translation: CASSYPNSPLHF.